Sequencing of this TCR beta chain was carried out in a study of T cells expressing NK-cell markers. Study details: The authors derived TCR beta repertoires from sorted CD3+CD56+NKG2C+, CD3+CD56+NKG2C- and CD3+CD56-NKG2C+ T cells. There were seven HCMV-seropositive donors and one seronegative donor among the eight sequenced. Study-wide results and caveats: Among CD8+ T cells from five or six donors, dominant NKG2C+ clonotypes accounted for about 1.0-7.0%.

Note on this clonotype: What it recognizes is unknown.

Per the germline V gene, CDR1 is LGHDT and CDR2 is YNNKEL (reference sequence). This CDR3 spans 15 amino acids. Making the TCR beta cDNA relied on 5'RACE template switching with UMIs. TCRdb re-called the 5' RACE reads; one entry per CDR3 protein, DNA not given. The repertoire table contains some 450,000 distinct CDR3 sequences. Specimen: blood T cells: a sorted CD56 or NKG2C T cell subset, CD4+ or CD8+ T cells, or bulk PBMC T cells (not recorded which). This receptor was identified in a woman aged 18-69 years in good health. The gene calls are TRBV3-1 and TRBJ2-5; TCRdb names TRBD2, which stays unverified in the absence of DNA. CDR3 amino acids: CASSPDAGFKETQYF.